What follows are 2 T cell receptor beta chains derived from one specimen sequenced in a study of OX40 agonist ivuxolimab in advanced cancers. Profiled with immunoSEQ multiplex PCR; TCRdb holds only in-frame clones, not every one. The data show fewer than 100,000 clones, 70% to 90% seen once. This specimen consisted of CD4+ or CD8+ T cells sorted from blood, obtained in a trial of the OX40 agonist ivuxolimab. The receptors stem from an adult with an advanced solid tumor such as melanoma, head and neck, liver or kidney cancer.

The chain joins TRBV7-2 to TRBJ2-5; 7 nucleotides match TRBD2. Losses at the gene ends were 0 bases for V and 0 bases for J; bases not matched to a gene: 10. The CDR3 consists of 18 residues. Germline CDR1 and CDR2: SGHTA and FQGNSA. CDR3 sequence (DNA): TGTGCCAGCAGCTTAGCGCAAGGGAGTGGGGGGGACCAAGAGACCCAGTACTTC. It specifies CASSLAQGSGGDQETQYF.

In its sample, this clone was seen once. This chain joins TRBV7-2 and TRBJ2-7; no definite D call. Germline V gene lookup returns CDR1 SGHTA and CDR2 FQGNSA. V gave up 3 bases and J gave up 4 bases, with 10 bases separating them. The CDR3 runs 13 residues. The CDR3 DNA reads as TGTGCCAGCAGCTTTGAGGTCGGGTACGAGCAGTACTTC. It codes for CASSFEVGYEQYF.